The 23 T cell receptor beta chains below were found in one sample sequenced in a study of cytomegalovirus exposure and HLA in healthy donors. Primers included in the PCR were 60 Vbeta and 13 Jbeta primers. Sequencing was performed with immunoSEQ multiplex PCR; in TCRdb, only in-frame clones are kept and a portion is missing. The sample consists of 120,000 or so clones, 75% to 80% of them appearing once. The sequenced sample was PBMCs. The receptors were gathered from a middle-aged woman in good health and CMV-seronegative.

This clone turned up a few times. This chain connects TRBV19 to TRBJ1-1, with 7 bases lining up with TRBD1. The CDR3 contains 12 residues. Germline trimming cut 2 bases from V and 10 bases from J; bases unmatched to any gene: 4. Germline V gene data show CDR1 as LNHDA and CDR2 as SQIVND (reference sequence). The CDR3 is CASSIRSGGAFF. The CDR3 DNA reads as TGTGCCAGTAGTATAAGATCAGGGGGAGCTTTCTTT.

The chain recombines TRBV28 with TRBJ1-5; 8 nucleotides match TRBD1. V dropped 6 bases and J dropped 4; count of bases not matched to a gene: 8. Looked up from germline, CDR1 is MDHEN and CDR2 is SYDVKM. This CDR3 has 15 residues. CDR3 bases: TGTGCCAGCAGACCGGACAGGGAGCGGAATCAGCCCCAGCATTTT. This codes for CASRPDRERNQPQHF.

The CDR3 region has the DNA TGTGCCAGCAGCCCCCGGGACAGGAAAGTAACTGGAAACACCATATATTTT. This gives the protein CASSPRDRKVTGNTIYF. This chain uses TRBV9 with TRBJ1-3; 8 positions match TRBD1. From germline, CDR1 is SGDLS and CDR2 YYNGEE. CDR3 length: 17 amino acids. V trimming: 4 bases; J trimming: 2 bases; junction bases outside the gene matches: 11.

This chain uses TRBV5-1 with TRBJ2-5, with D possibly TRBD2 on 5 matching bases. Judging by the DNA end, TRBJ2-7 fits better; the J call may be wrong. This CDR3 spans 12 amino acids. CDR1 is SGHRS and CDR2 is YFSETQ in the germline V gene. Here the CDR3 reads CASSLGGYEQYF. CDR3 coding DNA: TGCGCCAGCAGCTTAGGAGGTTACGAGCAGTACTTC.

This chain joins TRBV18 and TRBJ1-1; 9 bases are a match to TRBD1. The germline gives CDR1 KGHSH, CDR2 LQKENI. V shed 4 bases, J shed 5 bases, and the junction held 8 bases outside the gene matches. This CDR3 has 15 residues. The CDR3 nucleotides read TGTGCCAGCTCACTGCGGACAGGGGAGGGTACTGAAGCTTTCTTT. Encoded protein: CASSLRTGEGTEAFF. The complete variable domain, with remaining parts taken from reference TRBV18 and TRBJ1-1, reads NAGVMQNPRHLVRRRGQEARLRCSPMKGHSHVYWYRQLPEEGLKFMVYLQKENIIDESGMPKERFSAEFPKEGPSILRIQQVVRGDSAAYFCASSLRTGEGTEAFFGQGTRLTVV.

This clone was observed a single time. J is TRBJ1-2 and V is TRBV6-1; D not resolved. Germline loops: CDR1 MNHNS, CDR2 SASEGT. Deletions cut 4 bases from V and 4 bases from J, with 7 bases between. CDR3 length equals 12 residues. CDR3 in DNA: TGTGCCAGCAGTGCTCCGGGCTATGGCTACACCTTC. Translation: CASSAPGYGYTF.

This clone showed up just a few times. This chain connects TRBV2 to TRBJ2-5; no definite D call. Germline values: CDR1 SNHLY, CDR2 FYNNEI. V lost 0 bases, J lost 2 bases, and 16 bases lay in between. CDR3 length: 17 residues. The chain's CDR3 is CASSEALVGGSQETQYF. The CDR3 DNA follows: TGTGCCAGCAGTGAAGCGCTGGTCGGCGGTTCACAAGAGACCCAGTACTTC.

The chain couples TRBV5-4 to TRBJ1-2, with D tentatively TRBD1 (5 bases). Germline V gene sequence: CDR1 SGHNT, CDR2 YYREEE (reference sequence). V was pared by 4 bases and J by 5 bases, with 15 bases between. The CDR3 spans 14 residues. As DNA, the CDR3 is TGTGCCAGCAGCGTAGCGCGGGGCCCATATGGCTACACCTTC. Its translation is CASSVARGPYGYTF.

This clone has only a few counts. The CDR3 region has the DNA TGTGCCAGCAGCCCCTCGACAGCCGGAAACACCATATATTTT. Amino acid sequence: CASSPSTAGNTIYF. V gene TRBV7-9 combines with J gene TRBJ1-3; the D gene is possibly TRBD1 (5 bases). V was pared by 5 bases and J by 4 bases, with 12 bases between. CDR3 length equals 14 residues. Germline-derived CDR1 and CDR2 are SEHNR and FQNEAQ (reference sequence).

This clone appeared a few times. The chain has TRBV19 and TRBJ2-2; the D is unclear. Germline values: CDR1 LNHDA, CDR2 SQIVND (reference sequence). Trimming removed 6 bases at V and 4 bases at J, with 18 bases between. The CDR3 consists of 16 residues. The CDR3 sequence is CASRSGDRQATGELFF. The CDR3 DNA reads TGTGCCAGTAGATCCGGCGATAGGCAGGCCACCGGGGAGCTGTTTTTT.

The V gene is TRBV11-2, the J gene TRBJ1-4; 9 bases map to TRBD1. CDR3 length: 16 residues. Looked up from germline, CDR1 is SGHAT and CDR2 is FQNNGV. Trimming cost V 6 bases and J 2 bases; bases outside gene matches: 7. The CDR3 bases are TGTGCCAGCAGTGTGACAGGGGGGTCGACTAATGAAAAACTGTTTTTT. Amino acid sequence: CASSVTGGSTNEKLFF.

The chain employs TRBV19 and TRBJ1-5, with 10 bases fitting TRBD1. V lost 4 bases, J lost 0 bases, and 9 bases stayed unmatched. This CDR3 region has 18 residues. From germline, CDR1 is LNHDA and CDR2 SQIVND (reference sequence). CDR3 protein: CASSTTGTGVGSNQPQHF. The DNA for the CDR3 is TGTGCCAGTAGTACGACCGGGACAGGGGTTGGTAGCAATCAGCCCCAGCATTTT.

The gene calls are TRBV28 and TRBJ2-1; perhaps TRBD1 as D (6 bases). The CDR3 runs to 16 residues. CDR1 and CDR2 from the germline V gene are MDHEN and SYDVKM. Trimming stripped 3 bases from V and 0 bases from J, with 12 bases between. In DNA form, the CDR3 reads TGTGCCAGCAGTTTCTCAGGGGCAGTCTCCTACAATGAGCAGTTCTTC. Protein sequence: CASSFSGAVSYNEQFF.

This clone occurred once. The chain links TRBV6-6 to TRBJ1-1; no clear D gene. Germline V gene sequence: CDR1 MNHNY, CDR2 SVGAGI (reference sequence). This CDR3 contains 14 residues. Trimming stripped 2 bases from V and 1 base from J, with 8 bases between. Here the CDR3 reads CASSYVGANTEAFF. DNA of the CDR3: TGTGCCAGCAGTTACGTGGGAGCGAACACTGAAGCTTTCTTT.

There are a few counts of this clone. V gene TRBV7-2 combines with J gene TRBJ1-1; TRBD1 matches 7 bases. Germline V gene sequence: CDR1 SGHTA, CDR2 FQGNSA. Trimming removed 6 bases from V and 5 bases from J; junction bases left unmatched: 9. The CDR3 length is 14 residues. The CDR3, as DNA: TGTGCCAGCAGGCCAGGGGGAGGAAGTACTGAAGCTTTCTTT. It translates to CASRPGGGSTEAFF.

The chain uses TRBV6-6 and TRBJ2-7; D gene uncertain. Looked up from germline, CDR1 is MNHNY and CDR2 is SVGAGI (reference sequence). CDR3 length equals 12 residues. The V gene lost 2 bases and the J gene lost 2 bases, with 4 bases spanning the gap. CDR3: CASSYLPYEQYF. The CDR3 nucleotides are TGTGCCAGCAGTTACCTCCCCTACGAGCAGTACTTC.

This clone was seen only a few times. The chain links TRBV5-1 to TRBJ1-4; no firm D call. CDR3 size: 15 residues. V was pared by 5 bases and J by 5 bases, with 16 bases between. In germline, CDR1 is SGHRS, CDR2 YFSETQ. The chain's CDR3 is CASSLRPSGNEKLFF. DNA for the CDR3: TGCGCCAGCAGTCTTCGCCCCTCCGGGAATGAAAAACTGTTTTTT. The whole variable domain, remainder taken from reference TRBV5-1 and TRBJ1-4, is KAGVTQTPRYLIKTRGQQVTLSCSPISGHRSVSWYQQTPGQGLQFLFEYFSETQRNKGNFPGRFSGRQFSNSRSEMNVSTLELGDSALYLCASSLRPSGNEKLFFGSGTQLSVL.

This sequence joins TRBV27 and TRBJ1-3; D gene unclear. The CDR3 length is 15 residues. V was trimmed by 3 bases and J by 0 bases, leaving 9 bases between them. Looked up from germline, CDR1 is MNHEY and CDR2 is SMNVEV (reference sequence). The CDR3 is CASSFRWPSGNTIYF. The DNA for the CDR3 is TGTGCCAGCAGTTTCCGATGGCCCTCTGGAAACACCATATATTTT.

CDR3 in amino acids: CASSLALAPNEQFF. The CDR3 DNA reads TGTGCCAGCAGCTTGGCACTAGCGCCCAATGAGCAGTTCTTC. This chain links TRBV7-9 with TRBJ2-1; 7 bases align to TRBD2. The CDR3 runs to 14 residues. V was clipped by 3 bases and J by 6 bases; unmatched bases: 5. Germline V gives CDR1 SEHNR, CDR2 FQNEAQ (reference sequence). The full variable domain, its missing parts supplied by reference TRBV7-9 and TRBJ2-1, is DTGVSQNPRHKITKRGQNVTFRCDPISEHNRLYWYRQTLGQGPEFLTYFQNEAQLEKSRLLSDRFSAERPKGSFSTLEIQRTEQGDSAMYLCASSLALAPNEQFFGPGTRLTVL.

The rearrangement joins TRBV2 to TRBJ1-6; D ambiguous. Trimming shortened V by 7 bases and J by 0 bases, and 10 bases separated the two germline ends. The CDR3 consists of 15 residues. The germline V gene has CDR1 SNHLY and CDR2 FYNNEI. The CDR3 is CASTVTYSYNSPLHF. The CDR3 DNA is TGTGCCAGCACAGTCACGTACTCCTATAATTCACCCCTCCACTTT.

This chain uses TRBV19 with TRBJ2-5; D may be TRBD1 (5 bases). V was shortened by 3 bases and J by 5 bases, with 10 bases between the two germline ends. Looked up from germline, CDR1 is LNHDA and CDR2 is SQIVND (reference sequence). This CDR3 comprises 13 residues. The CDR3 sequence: CASSIQGDETQYF. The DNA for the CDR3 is TGTGCCAGTAGTATCCAGGGTGATGAGACCCAGTACTTC.

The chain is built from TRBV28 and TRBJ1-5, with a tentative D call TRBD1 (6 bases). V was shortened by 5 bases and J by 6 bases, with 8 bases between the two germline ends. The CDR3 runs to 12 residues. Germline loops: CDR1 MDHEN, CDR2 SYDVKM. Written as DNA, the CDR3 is TGTGCCAGCAGTCAACAGGGTCAGCCCCAGCATTTT. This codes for CASSQQGQPQHF.

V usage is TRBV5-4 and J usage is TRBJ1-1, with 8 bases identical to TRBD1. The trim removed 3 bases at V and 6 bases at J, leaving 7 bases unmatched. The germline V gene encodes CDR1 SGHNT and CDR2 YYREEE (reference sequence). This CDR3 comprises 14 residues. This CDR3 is CASSYRGQVPEAFF. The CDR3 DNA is TGTGCCAGCAGCTACCGGGGACAGGTCCCTGAAGCTTTCTTT.